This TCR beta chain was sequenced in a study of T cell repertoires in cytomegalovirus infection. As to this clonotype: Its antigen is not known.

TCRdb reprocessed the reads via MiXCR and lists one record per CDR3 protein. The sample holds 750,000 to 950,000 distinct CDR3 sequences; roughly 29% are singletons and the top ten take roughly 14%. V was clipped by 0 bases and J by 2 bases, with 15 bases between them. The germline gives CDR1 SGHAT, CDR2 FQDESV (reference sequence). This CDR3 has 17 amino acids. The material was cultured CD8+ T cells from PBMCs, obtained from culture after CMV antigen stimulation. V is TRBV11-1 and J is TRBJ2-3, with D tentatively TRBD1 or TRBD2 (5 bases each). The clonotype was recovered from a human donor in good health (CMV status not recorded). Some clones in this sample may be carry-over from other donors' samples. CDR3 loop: CASSLAGTDPFTDTQYF. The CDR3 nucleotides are TGTGCCAGCAGCTTAGCTGGGACCGATCCGTTCACAGATACGCAGTATTTT. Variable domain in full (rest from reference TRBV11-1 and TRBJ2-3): EAEVAQSPRYKITEKSQAVAFWCDPISGHATLYWYRQILGQGPELLVQFQDESVVDDSQLPKDRFSAERLKGVDSTLKIQPAELGDSAMYLCASSLAGTDPFTDTQYFGPGTRLTVL.